The text below deals with one T cell receptor (beta chain). The specificity of this receptor is unknown. No base quality information exists; no much larger clone differs at one position. These data come from a study of blood T cell repertoires in COVID-19 (TCRdb year 2020). Regarding the complete study: The collaborator samples originated in the United States, Italy and Spain and spanned the acute and convalescent phases of COVID-19. The prospective study material was composed of cDNA or gDNA derived from T cells, B-cell-depleted T cells, or PBMCs. Deeply sampled blood TCRbeta repertoires from subjects exposed to, actively infected with, or recovered from COVID-19 were included in the dataset. The repertoires were made available in a free public database intended to serve as a resource for research on the immune response to SARS-CoV-2. Samples came from the ongoing ImmuneRACE study (first 160 participants) plus 1,254 subjects from 6 global collaborators. A de-identified subject ID, COVID-19 status, age in years and sex were almost always included in the sample metadata. Where HLA class I and class II types were available, the types were taken from metadata supplied by the sample provider, not from assay-based typing. Findings and caveats that apply to the study as a whole: Clinical and demographic metadata were provided uncurated, with the amount varying by source and participant.

Participants in the prospective study were enrolled through a virtual design, were aged about 18 to 100 years, and lived in 20 to 30 United States geographic areas. Cohort assignment in the prospective study relied on participant-reported clinical history from a screening survey and a study questionnaire. Recovered participants in ImmuneRACE Cohort 3 were defined by two consecutive negative NP/OP PCR tests, clearance by a healthcare professional, or resolution of symptoms. In the prospective study, whole blood, serum and a nasopharyngeal or oropharyngeal swab were collected from each participant by mobile phlebotomists. Prospective study participants could optionally give additional blood draws and questionnaires over an approximately two-month period. Prospective study blood samples were shipped either frozen or at room temperature before DNA extraction. Inclusive of the bounding cysteine and phenylalanine, the CDR3 is 18 residues long. This entry keeps only the CDR3 DNA: 54 bases, framed from base 1.

The immunoSEQ Assay, a bias-controlled multiplex PCR, was used to amplify TCRbeta CDR3 regions from genomic DNA. The study's processing was this. The number of nucleated cells in each sample was estimated by amplification of reference gene primers within the assay. To quantify the absolute abundance of each unique TCRbeta CDR3 rearrangement, sequence reads were collapsed and filtered. For each sample, productive Simpson clonality was calculated as the square root of Simpson's diversity index across productive rearrangements. Drawn from immuneACCESS, this table holds only the in-frame rearrangements with V and J called that TCRdb kept. Clones are partly lost; checked studies trace under half to an unresolved V gene and leave the rest unexplained. V, J and clone size are those of that table, while D and trimming were read from the DNA. For this sample the table gives 190,000 or so clones, of which about 82% were detected only once. Of the sample, 8% to 10% falls within the top ten clones.

This TCR was recovered from a woman aged 25 to 39 who had recovered from COVID-19. The V and J segments used are TRBV1 and TRBJ2-1; TRBD2, the table's D call, lacks a check against the DNA. TRBV1 is listed as a pseudogene. Sequencing input: PBMCs or T cells enriched from blood (not recorded which). The DNA is TGCACCAGCAGCCAAGTCCTAGCGGGAGGATCCTGCTACAATGAGCAGTTCTTC. This is translated as CTSSQVLAGGSCYNEQFF.